These 21 T cell receptor beta chains were sequenced from one sample in a study of CD8+CD57+ T cells in acquired aplastic anemia. TCR beta VDJ and CDR3 were profiled, and genomic DNA was the template. TCRdb recomputed calls from the reads with MiXCR, one row per CDR3 protein. The sample yields about 470,000 distinct CDR3 sequences, about a third seen once. CD8+CD57+ cell expansion, shown by flow cytometry, had occurred in the patients selected for sequencing. The sequencing sample was made of sorted CD4+, CD8+, or CD8+CD57+ T cells (not recorded which) from PBMCs. The receptor set was obtained from a human donor with aplastic anemia.

This clonotype was observed a handful of times. V usage is TRBV7-2 and J usage is TRBJ1-2; D gene unclear. Germline CDR1 reads SGHTA; CDR2 reads FQGNSA. The V end lost 5 bases, the J end lost 3 bases, and 10 bases lay between the germline ends. The CDR3 has 13 residues. In DNA form, the CDR3 reads TGTGCCAGCAGCCTCACTAGGGACTATGGCTACACCTTC. Protein product: CASSLTRDYGYTF.

This chain links TRBV10-3 with TRBJ2-7; a weak D match, TRBD1 (6 bases). The V gene's germline CDR1 is ENHRY and CDR2 SYGVKD. The CDR3 runs 15 residues. V was shortened by 2 bases and J by 3 bases, with 14 bases between the two germline ends. The CDR3 is CAISERTEVGYEQYF. CDR3 coding DNA: TGTGCCATCAGTGAGAGGACAGAGGTTGGCTACGAGCAGTACTTC.

This clonotype appeared many times. V is TRBV15 and J is TRBJ1-5; TRBD1 matches 7 bases. Germline values: CDR1 LNHNV, CDR2 YYDKDF (reference sequence). V was clipped by 6 bases and J by 7 bases; unmatched bases: 9. The CDR3 loop spans 14 amino acids. In nucleotides, the CDR3 is TGTGCCACCAGTAAACAGGGGTTGGAGCAGCCCCAGCATTTT. Translation gives CATSKQGLEQPQHF.

The chain links TRBV20-1 to TRBJ2-7; 8 bases map to TRBD1. J lost 4 bases, V lost 0 bases, and 11 bases had no gene match. Germline V lookup: CDR1 DFQATT, CDR2 SNEGSKA (reference sequence). The CDR3 totals 16 residues. The CDR3 sequence is CSARDVGQGALYEQYF. In DNA form, the CDR3 reads TGCAGTGCTAGAGATGTTGGGCAGGGGGCTCTATACGAGCAGTACTTC.

The sample holds many counts of this clonotype. One junction end does not reproduce the germline sequence, and a read error may be involved. This chain connects TRBV10-3 to TRBJ1-5; 7 positions match TRBD1. The CDR3 length is 15 residues. Germline V gene sequence: CDR1 ENHRY, CDR2 SYGVKD. The CDR3 coding sequence is TGCGCCAGCAGTGAGTCAGGGGGGTCCAATCAGCCCCAGCATTTT. It is translated as CASSESGGSNQPQHF.

This clonotype was counted many times. The V call is TRBV24-1, the J call TRBJ2-1, with 9 bases matching TRBD1. Trimming removed 4 bases from V and 8 bases from J; junction bases left unmatched: 11. Germline V lookup: CDR1 KGHDR, CDR2 SFDVKD. CDR3 size: 16 residues. In nucleotides, the CDR3 is TGTGCCACCAGTGACTGGGGACAGGGTATCTGGGATGAGCAGTTCTTC. Its translation is CATSDWGQGIWDEQFF.

The sample holds a few counts of this clonotype. This chain joins TRBV30 and TRBJ2-7; D remains ambiguous. The V gene lost 8 bases and the J gene lost 4 bases, with 12 bases spanning the gap. Germline CDR1 is GTSNPN and CDR2 is SVGIG (reference sequence). This CDR3 contains 11 residues. This CDR3 reads CATKTRYEQYF. The DNA for the CDR3 is TGTGCCACTAAAACGCGGTACGAGCAGTACTTC.

A note on this clonotype: Being one base from a much bigger clone, this may be a read error. This chain connects TRBV2 to TRBJ2-3; unclear D gene. Germline V lookup: CDR1 SNHLY, CDR2 FYNNEI. Trimming shortened V by 6 bases and J by 8 bases, and 18 bases separated the two germline ends. CDR3 length: 14 residues. The CDR3 DNA sequence: TGTGCCAGCAGCCCCATTACCACCGCAGGTACGCAGTATTTT. Its translation: CASSPITTAGTQYF.

This chain uses TRBV20-1 with TRBJ1-1; D is possibly TRBD1 (5 bases). There are 16 residues in the CDR3. CDR1 and CDR2 from the germline V gene are DFQATT and SNEGSKA (reference sequence). V was cut by 0 bases and J by 3 bases, with 17 bases left in between. CDR3 loop: CSARDGGAGLYTEAFF. The CDR3 nucleotides read TGCAGTGCTAGAGATGGAGGTGCAGGGCTCTACACTGAAGCTTTCTTT.

The chain employs TRBV10-1 and TRBJ2-1; D is unclear. Germline loops: CDR1 WNHNN, CDR2 SYGVQD (reference sequence). The CDR3 is 15 residues long. V dropped 0 bases and J dropped 7 bases, with 13 bases sitting between them. The CDR3 here is CASSESMARWNEQFF. Written as DNA, the CDR3 is TGCGCCAGCAGTGAGTCGATGGCCCGCTGGAATGAGCAGTTCTTC.

This clonotype showed up many times. The chain is built from TRBV9 and TRBJ2-5; D ambiguous. This CDR3 has 12 amino acids. Trimming stripped 4 bases from V and 2 bases from J, with 6 bases between. Per the germline V gene, CDR1 is SGDLS and CDR2 is YYNGEE. CDR3 sequence reads: CASSSGQETQYF. In nucleotides, the CDR3 is TGTGCCAGCAGCTCTGGGCAAGAGACCCAGTACTTC.

In this sample, this clonotype turned up many times. The rearrangement uses TRBV3-1 and TRBJ1-6; no reliable D call. V lost 3 bases to trimming and J lost 9 bases, with 3 bases between them. CDR3 length equals 11 residues. Germline lookup yields CDR1 LGHDT and CDR2 YNNKEL (reference sequence). Written as DNA, the CDR3 is TGTGCCAGCAGCCAGGGTTCACCCCTCCACTTT. This encodes CASSQGSPLHF.

In the case of this clonotype: The germline gene is not matched at one end of the junction; a read error may be the cause. V and J are TRBV24-1 and TRBJ1-2; D is undetermined. The V gene's germline CDR1 is KGHDR and CDR2 SFDVKD. The CDR3 has 13 amino acids. As DNA, the CDR3 is TGTGCCAGCAGTTTATCACAGACCTATGGCTACACCTTC. This sequence encodes CASSLSQTYGYTF.

The chain uses TRBV7-9 and TRBJ1-1; maybe TRBD1 (5 bases). This CDR3 is 13 amino acids long. Germline lookup yields CDR1 SEHNR and CDR2 FQNEAQ (reference sequence). The V end was cut by 7 bases, the J end by 2 bases, with 11 bases between. The DNA for the CDR3 is TGTGCCAGCACCCAGGGAATTAACACTGAAGCTTTCTTT. This sequence encodes CASTQGINTEAFF. Full variable domain (rest looked up from reference TRBV7-9 and TRBJ1-1): DTGVSQNPRHKITKRGQNVTFRCDPISEHNRLYWYRQTLGQGPEFLTYFQNEAQLEKSRLLSDRFSAERPKGSFSTLEIQRTEQGDSAMYLCASTQGINTEAFFGQGTRLTVV.

The chain has TRBV5-1 and TRBJ1-1; the D gene is possibly TRBD1 (5 bases). CDR3 size: 15 residues. Trimming took off 4 bases at V and 6 bases at J, with 19 bases between the two ends. Germline lookup yields CDR1 SGHRS and CDR2 YFSETQ. The CDR3 region is CASSKITGRVAEAFF. The CDR3 DNA reads as TGCGCCAGCAGCAAGATTACAGGAAGGGTGGCTGAAGCTTTCTTT.

This clonotype was seen more than once but under ten times. A much larger clone lies one base from this, so it may be a read error. The chain joins TRBV7-2 to TRBJ1-2, with TRBD1 as a possible D gene (5 bases). Germline CDR1 reads SGHTA; CDR2 reads FQGNSA. V lost 5 bases and J 10 bases, leaving 23 bases between the germline ends. CDR3 length equals 15 residues. The CDR3 loop reads CASSLRAIAGDDYTF. CDR3 sequence (DNA): TGTGCCAGCAGCCTCCGAGCAATAGCGGGGGATGACTACACCTTC.

The chain uses TRBV2 and TRBJ1-2; weak D call: TRBD1 (5 bases). CDR3 size: 13 residues. CDR1 is SNHLY and CDR2 is FYNNEI in the germline V gene. Trimming pared 6 bases from V and 4 bases from J, leaving 12 bases between. The DNA of the CDR3 is TGTGCCAGCAGCTTGGGACCAACCTATGGCTACACCTTC. The encoded protein is CASSLGPTYGYTF.

This clonotype was detected ten times or more. The chain carries TRBV20-1 and TRBJ2-3; 10 positions agree with TRBD2. The V gene end was trimmed by 4 bases and the J gene end by 4 bases; junction bases not matched to a gene: 2. The germline V gene has CDR1 DFQATT and CDR2 SNEGSKA (reference sequence). This CDR3 has 13 amino acids. The CDR3 sequence is CSATGTSADTQYF. The CDR3 DNA is TGCAGTGCTACCGGGACTAGCGCAGATACGCAGTATTTT.

The chain joins TRBV5-1 to TRBJ1-2; TRBD1 might be the D (6 bases). The CDR3 runs 15 residues. CDR1 and CDR2 (germline): SGHRS, YFSETQ. V was pared by 2 bases and J by 4 bases, with 15 bases between. CDR3 coding DNA: TGCGCCAGCAGCTTTTTGGGGGCGCGGGGCTATGGCTACACCTTC. It yields the protein CASSFLGARGYGYTF.

This clonotype was seen a few times. The chain couples TRBV10-3 to TRBJ2-1; 9 bases match TRBD2. J was trimmed by 6 bases and V by 3 bases; bases with no gene match: 6. The CDR3 has 15 amino acids. Germline V gene data show CDR1 as ENHRY and CDR2 as SYGVKD. CDR3 protein: CAISERAGGANEQFF. For the CDR3, the DNA is TGTGCCATCAGTGAAAGGGCGGGAGGGGCCAATGAGCAGTTCTTC.

This clonotype has a handful of counts. This chain connects TRBV9 to TRBJ2-7; 10 bases map to TRBD2. Germline CDR1 reads SGDLS; CDR2 reads YYNGEE. CDR3 length: 17 amino acids. J lost 6 bases, V lost 0 bases, and 12 bases had no gene match. The CDR3 spells CASSVGVGPAGGLEQYF. CDR3 coding DNA: TGTGCCAGCAGCGTAGGAGTGGGACCAGCGGGGGGGCTCGAGCAGTACTTC.